These 17 T cell receptor beta chains were sequenced from one sample in a study of T cell responses to AZD1222 COVID-19 vaccine. The protocol was immunoSEQ multiplex PCR, while the TCRdb copy is restricted to in-frame clones and leaves out a portion. Of roughly 120,000 clones detected, 90% to 95% appear once; the ten largest clones hold 6.6%. Here the sequenced sample was peripheral blood, taken on day 0 of AZD1222 vaccination. Source of these receptors: an adult in good health.

The chain has TRBV11-2 and TRBJ2-4; 8 positions match TRBD2. With V trimmed by 1 base and J by 2 bases, 4 bases remained unmatched. The CDR3 loop spans 16 amino acids. The germline V gene has CDR1 SGHAT and CDR2 FQNNGV. The CDR3 sequence: CASSLAGGRSKNIQYF. The CDR3 DNA is TGTGCCAGCAGCTTAGCCGGCGGGAGGTCCAAAAACATTCAGTACTTC.

The V gene is TRBV27, the J gene TRBJ1-2, with D possibly TRBD1 on 6 matching bases. The CDR3 totals 16 residues. CDR1 MNHEY and CDR2 SMNVEV come from the germline V gene (reference sequence). The ends were cut back, 8 bases at V and 0 bases at J, with 19 bases in the middle. The CDR3 region is CASALWAGDSNYGYTF. CDR3 bases: TGTGCCAGCGCACTTTGGGCAGGGGATTCTAACTATGGCTACACCTTC.

The rearrangement uses TRBV6-5 and TRBJ1-5, with D possibly TRBD1 on 5 matching bases. The length of the CDR3 is 15 residues. V shed 6 bases and J shed 0 bases, with 12 bases lying between them. Germline V CDR1 and CDR2: MNHEY, SVGAGI. The CDR3 DNA is TGTGCCAGCAGGCGACAGCCCTATAGCAATCAGCCCCAGCATTTT. Its protein is CASRRQPYSNQPQHF.

V and J are TRBV19 and TRBJ2-7, with D possibly matching TRBD1 (5 bases). The CDR3 covers 13 residues. Germline V gene lookup returns CDR1 LNHDA and CDR2 SQIVND (reference sequence). The ends were cut back, 0 bases at V and 5 bases at J, with 8 bases in the middle. CDR3 loop: CASSIDPRDEQYF. CDR3 sequence (DNA): TGTGCCAGTAGTATAGATCCCAGGGACGAGCAGTACTTC.

V and J are TRBV6-1 and TRBJ2-2; D remains ambiguous. The CDR3 loop spans 14 amino acids. Germline CDR1 reads MNHNS; CDR2 reads SASEGT. V lost 3 bases and J lost 6, with 11 bases in between. The CDR3 reads CASSESYDAGELFF. Written as DNA, the CDR3 is TGTGCCAGCAGTGAGAGTTATGACGCCGGGGAGCTGTTTTTT.

This chain links TRBV28 with TRBJ1-5; 8 bases agree with TRBD1. The trim removed 2 bases at V and 4 bases at J, leaving 7 bases unmatched. There are 16 residues in the CDR3. Germline CDR1 and CDR2: MDHEN and SYDVKM. CDR3 DNA: TGTGCCAGCAGTTTACCAACAGGGGGAAGGAATCAGCCCCAGCATTTT. Translation: CASSLPTGGRNQPQHF.

The J gene is TRBJ1-2, the V gene TRBV6-5; D is unresolved. The ends were cut back, 0 bases at V and 4 bases at J, with 15 bases in the middle. CDR1 and CDR2 from the germline V gene are MNHEY and SVGAGI. The CDR3 has 16 amino acids. Here the CDR3 DNA reads TGTGCCAGCAGTTACTCTTTTAGTGGTGGACCCTATGGCTACACCTTC. Encoded protein: CASSYSFSGGPYGYTF.

This clone came up once. The V call is TRBV5-4, the J call TRBJ1-2; a weak D match, TRBD1 (5 bases). The CDR3 is made up of 16 amino acids. CDR1 and CDR2 from the germline V gene are SGHNT and YYREEE (reference sequence). V was cut by 0 bases and J by 4 bases, with 16 bases left in between. The chain's CDR3 is CASSLDTTGIRYGYTF. In DNA form, the CDR3 reads TGTGCCAGCAGCTTGGACACCACAGGAATTCGCTATGGCTACACCTTC.

The V call is TRBV18, the J call TRBJ1-1, with a weak D call TRBD1 (6 bases). The CDR3 contains 14 residues. With 5 bases removed from V and 4 bases from J, the gap between germline ends came to 14 bases. Germline-derived CDR1 and CDR2 are KGHSH and LQKENI. The CDR3 coding sequence is TGTGCCAGCTCATACAGGGATCGTGCCACTGAAGCTTTCTTT. Its protein product is CASSYRDRATEAFF. The complete variable domain, with remaining parts taken from reference TRBV18 and TRBJ1-1, reads NAGVMQNPRHLVRRRGQEARLRCSPMKGHSHVYWYRQLPEEGLKFMVYLQKENIIDESGMPKERFSAEFPKEGPSILRIQQVVRGDSAAYFCASSYRDRATEAFFGQGTRLTVV.

The V and J genes are TRBV7-2 and TRBJ1-1, with TRBD1 as a possible D gene (5 bases). V lost 1 base, J lost 2 bases, and 11 bases lay in between. This CDR3 contains 15 residues. CDR1 SGHTA and CDR2 FQGNSA come from the germline V gene. CDR3 nucleotides: TGTGCCAGCAGCTTAGTGGGGCGGAGCAACACTGAAGCTTTCTTT. Residues: CASSLVGRSNTEAFF.

The rearrangement links TRBV5-1 to TRBJ1-6; 7 positions match TRBD1. Per the germline V gene, CDR1 is SGHRS and CDR2 is YFSETQ. The CDR3 runs to 19 residues. Trimming cost V 3 bases and J 12 bases; bases outside gene matches: 24. CDR3 DNA: TGCGCCAGCAGCTCGAGGCCCGGGACAGTGACCTTGGGGGTTGGACCCCTCCACTTT. It is translated as CASSSRPGTVTLGVGPLHF.

The V call is TRBV4-1, the J call TRBJ2-1, with 9 bases fitting TRBD2. Germline V gene lookup returns CDR1 MGHRA and CDR2 YSYEKL. Germline trimming cut 1 base from V and 6 bases from J; bases unmatched to any gene: 13. The CDR3 spans 18 residues. CDR3 region: CASSQVDMGLTSGNEQFF. The CDR3 DNA reads as TGCGCCAGCAGCCAAGTCGATATGGGGTTGACTAGCGGCAATGAGCAGTTCTTC.

The DNA for the CDR3 is TGTGCCAGCAGCGTAGGCGGAACAGGCTCTGGAAACACCATATATTTT. Translation gives CASSVGGTGSGNTIYF. The chain employs TRBV9 and TRBJ1-3, with a weak D call TRBD1 (5 bases). Germline V gene data show CDR1 as SGDLS and CDR2 as YYNGEE. There are 16 residues in the CDR3. The V gene lost 0 bases and the J gene lost 0 bases, with 10 bases spanning the gap.

V and J are TRBV2 and TRBJ1-2, with TRBD1 matching over 9 bases. V shed 7 bases and J 3 bases; nucleotides not matched to a gene: 6. The CDR3 is made up of 14 amino acids. Germline V gene data show CDR1 as SNHLY and CDR2 as FYNNEI. This chain's CDR3 is CASTRRTGDYGYTF. The DNA for the CDR3 is TGTGCCAGCACCCGAAGGACAGGGGACTATGGCTACACCTTC.

The CDR3 DNA reads as TGCGCCAGCAGTGTTTCGACAGGACTTGGAACTGAAGCTTTCTTT. Its translation: CASSVSTGLGTEAFF. The chain employs TRBV10-1 and TRBJ1-1; a possible D gene is TRBD1 (6 bases). Looked up from germline, CDR1 is WNHNN and CDR2 is SYGVQD (reference sequence). Between the trimmed V and J ends, which lost 4 bases and 5 bases, there was a span of 17 bases. The CDR3 has 15 amino acids.

This clone was found a few times. The chain employs TRBV18 and TRBJ2-7; D may be TRBD2 (6 bases). Germline-derived CDR1 and CDR2 are KGHSH and LQKENI. The length of the CDR3 is 12 residues. Trimming removed 0 bases from V and 6 bases from J, with 6 bases in between. In DNA form, the CDR3 reads TGTGCCAGCTCACCACCTAGCGGCGAGCAGTACTTC. Translating gives CASSPPSGEQYF.

This chain links TRBV5-1 with TRBJ2-7; TRBD1 might be the D (6 bases). The germline gives CDR1 SGHRS, CDR2 YFSETQ. The V gene lost 0 bases and the J gene lost 2 bases, with 12 bases spanning the gap. This CDR3 has 15 residues. DNA for the CDR3: TGCGCCAGCAGCTTGGGGGCAGGGGCCACCTACGAGCAGTACTTC. It is translated as CASSLGAGATYEQYF.